One sample yielded the 30 T cell receptor beta chains listed below, sequenced in a study of T-cell reconstitution after alpha-beta-depleted transplantation in children. Unique molecular identifiers tagged the TCRbeta library. TCRdb re-analysed the PCR reads in MiXCR, keeping a single row per CDR3 protein. The sample has 490,000 or so distinct CDR3 sequences, 12% seen once; the top ten hold 5% to 6%. The sequencing here drew on PBMCs from the stem cell graft donor, taken from the stem cell graft. The source of these receptors is a human donor who donated a stem cell graft to a child with combined immunodeficiency.

This clonotype was seen only a few times. CDR3 residues: CASSLGTGGDEQFF. The CDR3 coding sequence is TGTGCCAGCAGTCTCGGGACAGGGGGCGATGAGCAGTTCTTC. The V and J genes are TRBV28 and TRBJ2-1; 12 bases match TRBD1. CDR3 length: 14 amino acids. V lost 5 bases and J lost 8; bases outside the gene matches: 4. Germline CDR1 MDHEN, CDR2 SYDVKM.

This clonotype showed up just a few times. The chain couples TRBV2 to TRBJ1-2, with 8 positions matching TRBD1. J gave up 2 bases and V 7 bases, and 6 bases lay outside the gene matches. This CDR3 region has 14 residues. CDR1 is SNHLY, CDR2 FYNNEI, per germline. Written as DNA, the CDR3 is TGTGCCAGCACTCGGACAGGGACCAACTATGGCTACACCTTC. Its translation is CASTRTGTNYGYTF.

This chain connects TRBV20-1 to TRBJ1-1; TRBD1 aligns across 7 bases. In germline, CDR1 is DFQATT, CDR2 SNEGSKA (reference sequence). Trimming took 2 bases from V and 2 from J; bases not matched to a gene: 5. The CDR3 is 14 amino acids. This CDR3 reads CSARRGGGNTEAFF. For the CDR3, the DNA is TGCAGTGCTAGAAGAGGAGGGGGCAACACTGAAGCTTTCTTT.

The chain joins TRBV24-1 to TRBJ2-3; 7 bases map to TRBD1. The CDR3 sequence is 15 residues long. Germline V gene data show CDR1 as KGHDR and CDR2 as SFDVKD. Trimming took 4 bases from V and 2 from J; bases not matched to a gene: 5. CDR3 DNA sequence: TGTGCCACCAGTGAAGCAACAGGGGCCACAGATACGCAGTATTTT. Translating it yields CATSEATGATDTQYF.

The genes are TRBV2 and TRBJ2-5; 7 bases map to TRBD2. V dropped 8 bases and J dropped 2; count of bases not matched to a gene: 2. CDR1 is SNHLY, CDR2 FYNNEI, per germline. The CDR3 is 12 residues long. CDR3 coding DNA: TGTGCCAGCGGACTAGGACAAGAGACCCAGTACTTC. Residues: CASGLGQETQYF. Full variable domain (outside the CDR3, taken from reference TRBV2 and TRBJ2-5): EPEVTQTPSHQVTQMGQEVILRCVPISNHLYFYWYRQILGQKVEFLVSFYNNEISEKSEIFDDQFSVERPDGSNFTLKIRSTKLEDSAMYFCASGLGQETQYFGPGTRLLVL.

Many counts were recorded for this clonotype. The chain combines TRBV29-1 with TRBJ2-1; no firm D call. V was clipped by 4 bases and J by 0 bases, with 10 bases between them. This CDR3 is 14 amino acids long. Germline values: CDR1 SQVTM, CDR2 ANQGSEA. CDR3 coding DNA: TGCAGCGTTGCTGGCGGACCCTCCTACAATGAGCAGTTCTTC. Amino acid sequence: CSVAGGPSYNEQFF.

This clonotype was seen a handful of times. The J gene is TRBJ2-6, the V gene TRBV9; D gene uncertain. The CDR3 is made up of 16 amino acids. The germline CDR1 and CDR2 sequences are SGDLS and YYNGEE. V was clipped by 3 bases and J by 0 bases, with 10 bases between them. Written as DNA, the CDR3 is TGTGCCAGCAGCGCGAACAGCCCCTCTGGGGCCAACGTCCTGACTTTC. Amino acid sequence: CASSANSPSGANVLTF.

The genes are TRBV7-3 and TRBJ2-7, with 7 bases matching TRBD2. V was clipped by 0 bases and J by 0 bases; unmatched bases: 2. Germline V gene data show CDR1 as SGHTA and CDR2 as FQGTGA. This CDR3 spans 15 amino acids. CDR3 sequence reads: CASSLTGTISYEQYF. The DNA of the CDR3 is TGTGCCAGCAGCTTAACAGGGACTATCTCCTACGAGCAGTACTTC.

The gene calls are TRBV13 and TRBJ2-7; 7 nucleotides align to TRBD2. Germline V gene lookup returns CDR1 PRHDT and CDR2 FYEKMQ (reference sequence). Germline trimming cut 3 bases from V and 6 bases from J; bases unmatched to any gene: 8. CDR3 length: 14 residues. CDR3 DNA sequence: TGTGCCAGCAGCTTGAGGCAGGGAGGGCTCGAGCAGTACTTC. Protein sequence: CASSLRQGGLEQYF. Together with reference TRBV13 and TRBJ2-7, the CDR3 gives the full variable domain: AAGVIQSPRHLIKEKRETATLKCYPIPRHDTVYWYQQGPGQDPQFLISFYEKMQSDKGSIPDRFSAQQFSDYHSELNMSSLELGDSALYFCASSLRQGGLEQYFGPGTRLTVT.

The rearrangement uses TRBV9 and TRBJ2-3, with TRBD2 matching over 10 bases. CDR1 is SGDLS and CDR2 is YYNGEE in the germline V gene. The CDR3 consists of 16 residues. V dropped 4 bases and J dropped 5; count of bases not matched to a gene: 10. The CDR3 region is CASSPSGGAQLDTQYF. The DNA for the CDR3 is TGTGCCAGCAGCCCGAGCGGGGGGGCCCAGTTAGATACGCAGTATTTT.

This clonotype was seen more than once but under ten times. The V call is TRBV12-3 or TRBV12-4, the J call TRBJ2-1, with TRBD1 matching over 8 bases. Trimming took 9 bases from V and 4 from J; bases not matched to a gene: 8. This CDR3 spans 14 amino acids. This chain's CDR3 is CASARTGLYNEQFF. DNA of the CDR3: TGTGCCAGTGCACGGACAGGGCTGTACAATGAGCAGTTCTTC.

This clonotype was detected only a few times. V gene TRBV30 combines with J gene TRBJ1-1; no definite D call. This CDR3 spans 13 amino acids. The germline V gene has CDR1 GTSNPN and CDR2 SVGIG (reference sequence). Between the trimmed V and J ends, which lost 0 bases and 1 base, there was a span of 6 bases. The CDR3 is CAWSVLGNTEAFF. The CDR3 nucleotides are TGTGCCTGGAGTGTACTTGGGAACACTGAAGCTTTCTTT.

This clonotype has a handful of counts. This chain uses TRBV28 with TRBJ2-4; D might be TRBD1 (6 bases). V lost 3 bases and J lost 8, with 14 bases in between. Germline loops: CDR1 MDHEN, CDR2 SYDVKM. The CDR3 loop spans 14 amino acids. DNA of the CDR3: TGTGCCAGCAGTTTTCGTCAGGGGACGGACATTCAGTACTTC. The encoded protein is CASSFRQGTDIQYF.

The V gene is TRBV29-1, the J gene TRBJ1-1; D possibly corresponds to TRBD1 (5 bases). Looked up from germline, CDR1 is SQVTM and CDR2 is ANQGSEA. V was trimmed by 7 bases and J by 5 bases, leaving 17 bases between them. The CDR3 contains 13 residues. The CDR3 is CSGVADSQTEAFF. Here the CDR3 DNA reads TGCAGCGGTGTGGCCGACAGCCAGACTGAAGCTTTCTTT.

The rearrangement links TRBV7-9 to TRBJ2-5, with TRBD2 matching 8 bases. Looked up from germline, CDR1 is SEHNR and CDR2 is FQNEAQ (reference sequence). The CDR3 runs 13 residues. With V trimmed by 5 bases and J by 5 bases, 4 bases remained unmatched. This CDR3 is CASSPIAGETQYF. The CDR3 DNA reads TGTGCCAGCAGCCCAATAGCGGGGGAGACCCAGTACTTC.

Only a few counts were recorded for this clonotype. The chain recombines TRBV2 with TRBJ2-1; D is ambiguous. Germline V gene data show CDR1 as SNHLY and CDR2 as FYNNEI. V was clipped by 7 bases and J by 3 bases, with 16 bases between them. The CDR3 covers 15 residues. In DNA form, the CDR3 reads TGTGCCAGCAAGAGCGACGCCAGAGACTACAATGAGCAGTTCTTC. Its protein is CASKSDARDYNEQFF. Full variable domain (remainder filled in from reference TRBV2 and TRBJ2-1): EPEVTQTPSHQVTQMGQEVILRCVPISNHLYFYWYRQILGQKVEFLVSFYNNEISEKSEIFDDQFSVERPDGSNFTLKIRSTKLEDSAMYFCASKSDARDYNEQFFGPGTRLTVL.

This sequence joins TRBV6-2 or TRBV6-3 and TRBJ1-2; D is possibly TRBD1 (5 bases). CDR3 length equals 15 residues. Germline lookup yields CDR1 MNHEY and CDR2 SVGEGT. The V end was cut by 2 bases, the J end by 4 bases, with 14 bases between. The CDR3 is CASSYSVDRPYGYTF. CDR3 bases: TGTGCCAGCAGTTACAGCGTCGACAGACCCTATGGCTACACCTTC.

To note about this clonotype: A much larger clone sits a single nucleotide away, making a read error possible. The CDR3 nucleotides are TGTGCCAGCAGTTTAGGACTAGCGGGGGTCGAGGAGCTGTTTTTT. Translating gives CASSLGLAGVEELFF. The rearrangement links TRBV12-3 or TRBV12-4 to TRBJ2-2, with TRBD2 identical over 12 bases. The CDR3 length is 15 residues. Unmatched junction bases numbered 4, after V lost 1 base and J lost 10 bases.

The chain joins TRBV6-2 or TRBV6-3 to TRBJ2-1, with TRBD2 matching over 10 bases. The length of the CDR3 is 15 residues. The germline gives CDR1 MNHEY, CDR2 SVGEGT. Trimming took 6 bases from V and 4 from J; bases not matched to a gene: 6. The CDR3 nucleotides are TGTGCCAGCAGGAGAGCGGGGGGGCAGTACAATGAGCAGTTCTTC. Its translation: CASRRAGGQYNEQFF.

This clonotype has more than one count but fewer than ten. The chain couples TRBV30 to TRBJ1-1; D is perhaps TRBD1 (6 bases). The CDR3 extends over 12 amino acids. Between the trimmed V and J ends, which lost 8 bases and 7 bases, there was a span of 17 bases. Germline loops: CDR1 GTSNPN, CDR2 SVGIG (reference sequence). The CDR3 sequence is CAQRWGRGEAFF. The CDR3 DNA sequence: TGTGCCCAACGGTGGGGGCGGGGTGAAGCTTTCTTT.

DNA for the CDR3: TGTGCCAGCTCCCGCCCTAGCGGGGTTTTCGATACGCAGTATTTT. Translating gives CASSRPSGVFDTQYF. This chain connects TRBV6-1 to TRBJ2-3; TRBD2 matches 9 bases. The germline V gene encodes CDR1 MNHNS and CDR2 SASEGT. The CDR3 is 15 residues long. Unmatched junction bases numbered 12, after V lost 8 bases and J lost 6 bases.

The chain is built from TRBV7-9 and TRBJ2-3; 7 nucleotides align to TRBD1. This CDR3 spans 12 amino acids. The V segment lost 5 bases and the J segment 9 bases; nucleotides outside the gene matches: 5. Germline V gives CDR1 SEHNR, CDR2 FQNEAQ (reference sequence). DNA of the CDR3: TGTGCCAGCAGCGAACAGGGGCGCACGCAGTATTTT. Its translation is CASSEQGRTQYF.

This clonotype was seen at least ten times. The rearrangement links TRBV25-1 to TRBJ2-1; D not resolved. The CDR3 loop spans 14 amino acids. Germline values: CDR1 MGHDK, CDR2 SYGVNS. V lost 2 bases and J lost 2, with 7 bases in between. In DNA, the CDR3 is TGTGCCAGCAGTGAAACAGACACCTACAATGAGCAGTTCTTC. Protein sequence: CASSETDTYNEQFF.

This clonotype was counted between two and nine times. The rearrangement uses TRBV2 and TRBJ2-7, with TRBD2 as a possible D gene (5 bases). Per germline, CDR1 SNHLY and CDR2 FYNNEI. The CDR3 runs 14 residues. The germline V and J ends were trimmed by 6 bases and 3 bases, with 15 bases remaining between them. In DNA form, the CDR3 reads TGTGCCAGCAGGACTACGAGCTCCATCTACGAGCAGTACTTC. Its translation: CASRTTSSIYEQYF.

This rearrangement joins TRBV15 to TRBJ2-1; the D is unclear. The V end was cut by 3 bases, the J end by 10 bases, with 10 bases between. The CDR3 loop spans 12 amino acids. The germline CDR1 and CDR2 sequences are LNHNV and YYDKDF (reference sequence). The CDR3 sequence is CATSSAWEEQFF. The DNA of the CDR3 is TGTGCCACCAGCAGCGCCTGGGAAGAGCAGTTCTTC. Combining the CDR3 with reference TRBV15 and TRBJ2-1 gives the whole variable domain DAMVIQNPRYQVTQFGKPVTLSCSQTLNHNVMYWYQQKSSQAPKLLFHYYDKDFNNEADTPDNFQSRRPNTSFCFLDIRSPGLGDTAMYLCATSSAWEEQFFGPGTRLTVL.

This clonotype was found a few times. The chain employs TRBV7-2 and TRBJ1-2; 8 nucleotides align to TRBD1. The CDR3 spans 14 residues. Germline assignment: CDR1 SGHTA and CDR2 FQGNSA. After removal of 5 bases from V and 6 bases from J, the junction contained 8 bases not matched to a gene. The CDR3 coding sequence is TGTGCCAGCAGCCCTTCGACAGGGGCGAATGGCTACACCTTC. This translates into CASSPSTGANGYTF. Full variable domain (missing parts from reference TRBV7-2 and TRBJ1-2): GAGVSQSPSNKVTEKGKDVELRCDPISGHTALYWYRQSLGQGLEFLIYFQGNSAPDKSGLPSDRFSAERTGGSVSTLTIQRTQQEDSAVYLCASSPSTGANGYTFGSGTRLTVV.

The table lists this clonotype with many counts. CDR3 amino acids: CASSGGRGYEQYF. CDR3 bases: TGTGCCAGCAGCGGGGGACGTGGCTACGAGCAGTACTTC. The rearrangement links TRBV3-1 to TRBJ2-7; D is tentatively TRBD1 or TRBD2 (5 bases each). The V end was cut by 5 bases, the J end by 3 bases, with 11 bases between. Germline assignment: CDR1 LGHDT and CDR2 YNNKEL (reference sequence). This CDR3 region has 13 residues.

This clonotype was seen only a few times. This chain links TRBV12-3 or TRBV12-4 with TRBJ2-5, with 7 bases identical to TRBD1. V lost 8 bases, J lost 3 bases, and 6 bases stayed unmatched. CDR3 length equals 13 residues. As DNA, the CDR3 is TGTGCCAGCGTTATGGGACAGAAAGAGACCCAGTACTTC. Its protein is CASVMGQKETQYF.

This clonotype was detected only a few times. The chain links TRBV11-2 to TRBJ2-7, with D hard to call. CDR1 and CDR2 from the germline V gene are SGHAT and FQNNGV. There are 16 residues in the CDR3. V was shortened by 1 base and J by 2 bases, with 15 bases between the two germline ends. The CDR3 reads CASSLVASTKTYEQYF. The DNA of the CDR3 is TGTGCCAGCAGCTTAGTGGCTTCCACAAAAACCTACGAGCAGTACTTC.

This clonotype appeared many times. The chain is built from TRBV10-3 and TRBJ2-2; D gene uncertain. Germline assignment: CDR1 ENHRY and CDR2 SYGVKD. CDR3 length: 11 residues. The V gene lost 8 bases and the J gene lost 9 bases, with 10 bases spanning the gap. The CDR3 nucleotides read TGTGCCATCGGTCCCTTACGGGAGCTGTTTTTT. Its protein product is CAIGPLRELFF.